The TCR beta chain under discussion was sequenced for a study of technical replicates of blood from a few donors (dated by TCRdb to about 2017). As to this clone: Its binding antigen is unknown. Base-call qualities are not available, and no considerably larger clone is one nucleotide away.

CDR3 length: 14 amino acids, cysteine to phenylalanine. CDR3 DNA is the only sequence kept; it has 42 bases, read in frame from the first base. Unmatched junction bases come to 6, with V trimmed by 2 bases and J by 9 bases. Looking up the germline V gene yields CDR1 KGHSH and CDR2 LQKENI. The method was the immunoSEQ multiplex PCR assay. TCRdb holds this immuneACCESS table with in-frame rearrangements only. Some clones are missing; in checked studies, unresolved V genes explain under half, and the rest has no known cause. Counted in this sample were under 100,000 clones; 80% to 90% of them appeared once. Together, the top ten hold 4.8% of the sample.

The V gene is TRBV18 and the J gene is TRBJ2-1, with 8 middle bases fitting TRBD2. This clonotype was sampled from a human donor in good health. Some clones in this sample may be carry-over from other donors' samples. Specimen: PBMCs. This receptor has the CDR3 CASSPWIREGEQFF. DNA sequence: TGTGCCAGCTCACCATGGATCCGGGAGGGTGAGCAGTTCTTC.